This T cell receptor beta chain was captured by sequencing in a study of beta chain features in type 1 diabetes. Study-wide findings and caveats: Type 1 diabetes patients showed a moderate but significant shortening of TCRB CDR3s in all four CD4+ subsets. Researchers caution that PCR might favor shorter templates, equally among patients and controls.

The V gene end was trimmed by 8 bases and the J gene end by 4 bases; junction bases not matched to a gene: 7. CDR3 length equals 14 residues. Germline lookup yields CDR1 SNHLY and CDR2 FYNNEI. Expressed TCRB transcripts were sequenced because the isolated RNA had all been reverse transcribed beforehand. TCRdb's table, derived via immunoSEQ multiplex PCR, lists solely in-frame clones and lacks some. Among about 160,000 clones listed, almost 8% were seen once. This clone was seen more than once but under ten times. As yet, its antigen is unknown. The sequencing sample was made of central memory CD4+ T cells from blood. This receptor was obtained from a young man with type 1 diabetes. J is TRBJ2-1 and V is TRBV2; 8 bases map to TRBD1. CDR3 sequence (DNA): TGTGCCAGCCCGGGACAGGTGGGGTACAATGAGCAGTTCTTC. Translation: CASPGQVGYNEQFF.